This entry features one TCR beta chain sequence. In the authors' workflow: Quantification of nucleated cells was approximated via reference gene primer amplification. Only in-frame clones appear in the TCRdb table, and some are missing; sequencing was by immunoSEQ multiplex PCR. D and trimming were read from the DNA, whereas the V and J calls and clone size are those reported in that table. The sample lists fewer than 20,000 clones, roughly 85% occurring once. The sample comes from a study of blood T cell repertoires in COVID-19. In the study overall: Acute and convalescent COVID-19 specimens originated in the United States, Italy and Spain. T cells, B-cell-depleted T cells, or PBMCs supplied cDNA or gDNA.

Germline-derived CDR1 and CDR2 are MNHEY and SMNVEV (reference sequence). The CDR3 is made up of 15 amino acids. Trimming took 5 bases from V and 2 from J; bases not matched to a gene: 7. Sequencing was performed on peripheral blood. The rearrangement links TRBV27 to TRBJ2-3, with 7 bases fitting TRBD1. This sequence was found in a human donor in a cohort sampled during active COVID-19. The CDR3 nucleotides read TGTGCCAGCAGTCAAGACAGGGCCCACACAGATACGCAGTATTTT. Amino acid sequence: CASSQDRAHTDTQYF.